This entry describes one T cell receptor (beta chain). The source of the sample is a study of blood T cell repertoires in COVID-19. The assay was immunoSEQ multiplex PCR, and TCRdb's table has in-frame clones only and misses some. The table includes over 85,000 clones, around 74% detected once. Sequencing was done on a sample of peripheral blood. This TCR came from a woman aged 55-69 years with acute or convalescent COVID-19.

The CDR3 loop reads CSVPIKTGAGYTF. The CDR3 bases are TGCAGCGTCCCCATCAAGACAGGGGCTGGCTACACCTTC. This chain connects TRBV29-1 to TRBJ1-2, with 8 bases aligning to TRBD1. Germline CDR1 SQVTM, CDR2 ANQGSEA. Trimming at V came to 6 bases and at J to 7 bases, leaving 10 bases not matched to a gene. The CDR3 has 13 amino acids.